One T cell receptor beta chain is described in this entry. Its antigen is unknown. This record comes from a study of cytomegalovirus exposure and HLA in healthy donors. Overall study: Unique TCRs from HLA-typed donors, about 78 million of them, were held in an early data release. Whole-study results and caveats: Being productive about 90% or about 30% of the time was typical of most TCR beta V segments in an earlier analysis.

PCR used 60 Vbeta primers and 13 Jbeta primers. Sequencing used immunoSEQ multiplex PCR; TCRdb keeps in-frame clones, though not all of them. The sample lists more than 110,000 clones; 80% were seen once. The CDR3 extends over 17 amino acids. V was clipped by 3 bases and J by 0 bases; unmatched bases: 7. The sequencing input was PBMCs. The clonotype was recovered from a male donor in good health and CMV-seropositive. This sequence joins TRBV23-1 and TRBJ1-3, with 8 positions matching TRBD1. TRBV23-1 is annotated as an ORF whose role is uncertain. In DNA, the CDR3 is TGCGCCAGCAGTCACTCCCACACAGGGGGCTCTGGAAACACCATATATTTT. It specifies CASSHSHTGGSGNTIYF.